One and the same sample provided the 20 T cell receptor beta chains below, sequenced in a study of T-cell reconstitution after alpha-beta-depleted transplantation in children. Unique molecular identifiers featured in how the TCRbeta library was prepared. One entry per CDR3 protein results from TCRdb running MiXCR on the PCR reads. This table has 250,000 to 400,000 distinct CDR3 sequences, about a quarter appearing once. Sequences were derived from PBMCs, mostly from graft donor cells, sampled 180 days after TCRalphabeta/CD19-depleted stem cell transplant. These receptors all stem from a male patient aged 10-17 years who had a stem cell transplant for acute lymphoblastic leukemia, so the T cells may come from the graft donor.

This clonotype was detected many times. The chain uses TRBV5-6 and TRBJ2-5; no reliable D call. Germline values: CDR1 SGHDT, CDR2 YYEEEE. This CDR3 has 16 residues. Trimming cost V 2 bases and J 6 bases, with 20 bases left between them. CDR3 sequence: CASSFIQTWGKKTQYF. The DNA for the CDR3 is TGTGCCAGCAGCTTTATTCAGACATGGGGAAAGAAGACCCAGTACTTC.

This clonotype has just a few counts. The V call is TRBV5-1, the J call TRBJ2-7; 10 bases fit TRBD1. Germline V lookup: CDR1 SGHRS, CDR2 YFSETQ. Unmatched junction bases numbered 7, after V lost 4 bases and J lost 6 bases. The CDR3 has 14 amino acids. CDR3 bases: TGCGCCAGCAGCAGGGGACAGGGGAGGGGCGAGCAGTACTTC. This gives the protein CASSRGQGRGEQYF.

The gene calls are TRBV12-3 or TRBV12-4 and TRBJ2-3; no definite D call. V was shortened by 8 bases and J by 5 bases, with 8 bases between the two germline ends. The CDR3 is 11 residues long. CDR3 sequence: CASLLQDTQYF. CDR3 in DNA: TGTGCCAGCCTACTCCAAGATACGCAGTATTTT.

This clonotype was observed a handful of times. V and J are TRBV24-1 and TRBJ2-1, with 11 bases lining up with TRBD2. The J segment lost 1 base and the V segment lost 2 bases, leaving 12 bases of the junction unmatched. Germline CDR1 KGHDR, CDR2 SFDVKD. The CDR3 runs 20 residues. The CDR3, as DNA: TGTGCCACCAGTGATTCGACGCTAGCGGGAGGTCCCGGGTCCTACAATGAGCAGTTCTTC. Its protein is CATSDSTLAGGPGSYNEQFF.

The chain links TRBV25-1 to TRBJ2-1, with D maybe TRBD2 (5 bases). The CDR3 spans 16 residues. V lost 4 bases, J lost 3 bases, and 16 bases lay in between. CDR1 is MGHDK and CDR2 is SYGVNS in the germline V gene. DNA for the CDR3: TGTGCCAGCAGTGGTACTAGTCCCGGGGTCTACAATGAGCAGTTCTTC. Translation: CASSGTSPGVYNEQFF.

This clonotype was found a few times. The rearrangement links TRBV7-6 to TRBJ2-1; weak D call: TRBD2 (5 bases). In germline, CDR1 is SGHVS, CDR2 FNYEAQ. The CDR3 sequence is 17 residues long. Trimming took off 4 bases at V and 5 bases at J, with 21 bases between the two ends. CDR3 in DNA: TGTGCCAGCAGCTCTAGCCACGGGTCAACCTACAACAATGAGCAGTTCTTC. This encodes CASSSSHGSTYNNEQFF.

The chain recombines TRBV27 with TRBJ2-7; D may be TRBD2 (5 bases). In germline, CDR1 is MNHEY, CDR2 SMNVEV (reference sequence). The CDR3 extends over 14 amino acids. V was pared by 3 bases and J by 2 bases, with 11 bases between. DNA for the CDR3: TGTGCCAGCAGTTTTCGGGGTATGGCCTACGAGCAGTACTTC. Encoded protein: CASSFRGMAYEQYF.

The chain employs TRBV6-1 and TRBJ2-5; D not resolved. The CDR3 sequence is 13 residues long. V lost 0 bases and J 7 bases, leaving 9 bases between the germline ends. CDR1 MNHNS and CDR2 SASEGT come from the germline V gene. The CDR3 region has the DNA TGTGCCAGCAGTGAAGCCCCCGAGACGACCCAGTACTTC. Its translation is CASSEAPETTQYF.

This clonotype was observed a few times. The chain employs TRBV3-1 and TRBJ2-1; D is possibly TRBD2 (6 bases). The CDR3 spans 15 residues. The germline V gene encodes CDR1 LGHDT and CDR2 YNNKEL (reference sequence). The V end lost 2 bases, the J end lost 8 bases, and 16 bases lay between the germline ends. This chain's CDR3 is CASSQTSRGEDEQFF. DNA of the CDR3: TGTGCCAGCAGCCAAACTAGCCGGGGTGAGGATGAGCAGTTCTTC.

This clonotype was recorded at least ten times. This chain uses TRBV12-3 or TRBV12-4 with TRBJ1-1; the match to TRBD1 covers 8 bases. V was pared by 1 base and J by 2 bases, with 6 bases of the junction left unmatched. The CDR3 is 16 amino acids. For the CDR3, the DNA is TGTGCCAGCAGTTTAGGGTCGGACAGGGCTAACACTGAAGCTTTCTTT. Translating gives CASSLGSDRANTEAFF.

This clonotype was seen ten or more times. V and J are TRBV5-1 and TRBJ2-7; D is possibly TRBD1 or TRBD2 (5 bases each). The CDR3 is made up of 15 amino acids. Trimming removed 4 bases at V and 2 bases at J, with 16 bases between. The germline gives CDR1 SGHRS, CDR2 YFSETQ. The CDR3 DNA reads as TGCGCCAGCAGCCCGGACGCAGGGAGACCCTACGAGCAGTACTTC. Translation gives CASSPDAGRPYEQYF.

This sequence joins TRBV12-3 or TRBV12-4 and TRBJ2-3, with TRBD1 matching 10 bases. The CDR3 is 14 amino acids. Trimming took 3 bases from V and 6 from J; bases not matched to a gene: 3. The CDR3 loop is CASSFRTGGDTQYF. CDR3 sequence (DNA): TGTGCCAGCAGTTTTCGGACAGGGGGGGATACGCAGTATTTT.

V usage is TRBV4-1 and J usage is TRBJ1-1; TRBD1 matches at 7 bases. The CDR3 is 13 amino acids. Per the germline V gene, CDR1 is MGHRA and CDR2 is YSYEKL. The J segment lost 1 base and the V segment lost 5 bases, leaving 1 base of the junction unmatched. The CDR3 nucleotides are TGCGCCAGCAGCGGGACAGCGAACACTGAAGCTTTCTTT. This encodes CASSGTANTEAFF.

This clonotype was picked up many times. The rearrangement links TRBV7-2 to TRBJ2-1; D might be TRBD1 (5 bases). V lost 1 base and J 6 bases, leaving 7 bases between the germline ends. The CDR3 runs to 13 residues. Germline values: CDR1 SGHTA, CDR2 FQGNSA. Written as DNA, the CDR3 is TGTGCCAGCAGCTTAGGCAGGGTCAATGAGCAGTTCTTC. Its translation is CASSLGRVNEQFF.

This chain links TRBV20-1 with TRBJ2-1; D is perhaps TRBD2 (5 bases). This CDR3 is 15 amino acids long. The V gene lost 1 base and the J gene lost 6 bases, with 16 bases spanning the gap. From germline, CDR1 is DFQATT and CDR2 SNEGSKA (reference sequence). Here the CDR3 DNA reads TGCAGTGCTAGAGTTAATGGGGAGATTGCCAATGAGCAGTTCTTC. Protein product: CSARVNGEIANEQFF.

V usage is TRBV10-2 and J usage is TRBJ2-4, with 9 bases fitting TRBD1. The germline V gene has CDR1 WSHSY and CDR2 SAAADI. The length of the CDR3 is 15 residues. V shed 11 bases, J shed 1 base, and the junction held 9 bases outside the gene matches. In DNA, the CDR3 is TGCGCCGGCCGGACAGGGGTCGCGGCCAAAAACATTCAGTACTTC. As protein: CAGRTGVAAKNIQYF.

This chain uses TRBV6-1 with TRBJ1-1; 7 bases align to TRBD1. The CDR3 sequence is 15 residues long. The trim removed 4 bases at V and 5 bases at J, leaving 10 bases unmatched. Per the germline V gene, CDR1 is MNHNS and CDR2 is SASEGT. The CDR3 region is CASSGPDRVRTEAFF. CDR3 bases: TGTGCCAGCAGTGGACCCGACAGGGTGAGGACTGAAGCTTTCTTT.

The chain has TRBV20-1 and TRBJ1-4; D not resolved. The germline V gene has CDR1 DFQATT and CDR2 SNEGSKA (reference sequence). Trimming stripped 4 bases from V and 7 bases from J, with 10 bases between. The CDR3 runs 12 residues. The CDR3 region is CSATSDIEKLFF. As DNA, the CDR3 is TGCAGTGCTACGAGTGATATTGAAAAACTGTTTTTT.

The J gene is TRBJ2-1, the V gene TRBV11-2; 13 bases align to TRBD2. This CDR3 contains 15 residues. Germline loops: CDR1 SGHAT, CDR2 FQNNGV. Germline trimming cut 4 bases from V and 7 bases from J; bases unmatched to any gene: 4. The CDR3 loop reads CASSSTSGRKNEQFF. As DNA, the CDR3 is TGTGCCAGCAGCTCGACTAGCGGGAGGAAGAATGAGCAGTTCTTC.

The CDR3: CASSLALDSYEQYF. In nucleotides, the CDR3 is TGCGCCAGCAGCTTGGCTCTTGACAGCTACGAGCAGTACTTC. V is TRBV5-1 and J is TRBJ2-7, with a possible D match to TRBD1 (5 bases). The CDR3 covers 14 residues. Germline V gives CDR1 SGHRS, CDR2 YFSETQ. Trimming removed 0 bases at V and 3 bases at J, with 10 bases between. The entire variable domain, with the rest obtained from reference TRBV5-1 and TRBJ2-7, is as follows: KAGVTQTPRYLIKTRGQQVTLSCSPISGHRSVSWYQQTPGQGLQFLFEYFSETQRNKGNFPGRFSGRQFSNSRSEMNVSTLELGDSALYLCASSLALDSYEQYFGPGTRLTVT.